Listed here are 13 T cell receptor beta chains from one sample, sequenced in a study of chemoradiotherapy in HPV16-positive cancers. Sequenced by immunoSEQ multiplex PCR; TCRdb stores in-frame clones only, minus some. The table lists 6,600 or so clones, 75% to 90% of them singletons. The specimen comprised tumor tissue, sampled from a patient who underwent chemoradiotherapy. Receptors originate from a human donor with HPV-associated anogenital cancer.

This chain connects TRBV7-9 to TRBJ2-7; D is undetermined. V lost 4 bases to trimming and J lost 2 bases, with 9 bases between them. The germline CDR1 and CDR2 sequences are SEHNR and FQNEAQ (reference sequence). The CDR3 totals 13 residues. CDR3 nucleotides: TGTGCCAGCAGCTCGAAGTCCACCTACGAGCAGTACTTC. Protein: CASSSKSTYEQYF.

V and J are TRBV11-3 and TRBJ1-2; possibly TRBD1 for D (5 bases). Germline V CDR1 and CDR2: SGHNT, YENEEA. V was shortened by 3 bases and J by 1 base, with 12 bases between the two germline ends. The CDR3 is made up of 15 amino acids. This CDR3 reads CASSFGRANNYGYTF. In DNA form, the CDR3 reads TGTGCCAGCAGCTTCGGCAGGGCTAATAACTATGGCTACACCTTC.

The V and J genes are TRBV7-9 and TRBJ1-3; 7 bases match TRBD1. This CDR3 region has 14 residues. Per germline, CDR1 SEHNR and CDR2 FQNEAQ (reference sequence). The J segment lost 4 bases and the V segment lost 3 bases, leaving 3 bases of the junction unmatched. The CDR3 nucleotides read TGTGCCAGCAGCTTCACAGGGGAGGGAAACACCATATATTTT. It specifies CASSFTGEGNTIYF.

This sequence joins TRBV4-1 and TRBJ2-7; a possible D gene is TRBD2 (6 bases). Germline V gene lookup returns CDR1 MGHRA and CDR2 YSYEKL. This CDR3 contains 16 residues. Trimming removed 0 bases at V and 1 base at J, with 13 bases between. The CDR3 spells CASSQEGSGLSYEQYF. CDR3 nucleotide sequence: TGCGCCAGCAGCCAAGAAGGATCGGGACTTTCCTACGAGCAGTACTTC.

The V call is TRBV7-2, the J call TRBJ2-1, with D perhaps assigned TRBD1 or TRBD2 (6 bases each). The V gene's germline CDR1 is SGHTA and CDR2 FQGNSA. CDR3 length: 14 amino acids. Trimming took 5 bases from V and 5 from J, leaving 13 bases between them. The CDR3 sequence is CASSAGGSNNEQFF. The CDR3 bases are TGTGCCAGCAGCGCCGGGGGCTCTAACAATGAGCAGTTCTTC.

The J gene is TRBJ1-2, the V gene TRBV11-2, with D unclear. In germline, CDR1 is SGHAT, CDR2 FQNNGV. V was clipped by 4 bases and J by 2 bases, with 14 bases between them. CDR3 length: 15 residues. The CDR3 DNA reads as TGTGCCAGCAGCTCCCCGTCCTCCTTCAACTATGGCTACACCTTC. It encodes CASSSPSSFNYGYTF.

This clone showed up just a few times. V gene TRBV27 combines with J gene TRBJ2-1; D is unresolved. The CDR3 consists of 15 residues. Germline loops: CDR1 MNHEY, CDR2 SMNVEV (reference sequence). The germline V and J ends were trimmed by 0 bases and 4 bases, with 10 bases remaining between them. For the CDR3, the DNA is TGTGCCAGCAGTTTATCAGGTGACCTATACAATGAGCAGTTCTTC. Amino acid sequence: CASSLSGDLYNEQFF.

The rearrangement joins TRBV6-1 to TRBJ1-5; D might be TRBD1 (5 bases). The V end was cut by 1 base, the J end by 4 bases, with 11 bases between. CDR3 length: 15 amino acids. The V gene's germline CDR1 is MNHNS and CDR2 SASEGT. The CDR3 bases are TGTGCCAGCAGTGAAGGCAGGGCGCATAATCAGCCCCAGCATTTT. As protein: CASSEGRAHNQPQHF.

V and J are TRBV5-6 and TRBJ2-4, with D unclear. The V gene's germline CDR1 is SGHDT and CDR2 YYEEEE. The CDR3 totals 17 residues. Trimming pared 1 base from V and 1 base from J, leaving 15 bases between. CDR3 sequence (DNA): TGTGCCAGCAGCTTGTTGCCCGGCCTCACGGCCAAAAACATTCAGTACTTC. This codes for CASSLLPGLTAKNIQYF.

Only one count was recorded for this clone. This sequence joins TRBV11-2 and TRBJ2-7, with D perhaps matching TRBD2 (6 bases). The CDR3 covers 14 residues. Germline V gene sequence: CDR1 SGHAT, CDR2 FQNNGV. The ends were cut back, 3 bases at V and 2 bases at J, with 11 bases in the middle. As DNA, the CDR3 is TGTGCCAGCAGCTTGCCGGGAGTCCCCTACGAGCAGTACTTC. It encodes CASSLPGVPYEQYF.

The chain recombines TRBV19 with TRBJ1-1, with D maybe TRBD1 (5 bases). The V and J ends lost 9 bases and 2 bases respectively, with 16 bases between them. The germline V gene has CDR1 LNHDA and CDR2 SQIVND (reference sequence). The CDR3 spans 14 residues. CDR3 loop: CASSAWGYNTEAFF. For the CDR3, the DNA is TGTGCCAGCTCGGCGTGGGGGTACAACACTGAAGCTTTCTTT.

The chain recombines TRBV5-4 with TRBJ2-7; 8 bases fit TRBD2. The CDR3 contains 16 residues. Germline CDR1 SGHNT, CDR2 YYREEE (reference sequence). The ends lost 2 bases at V and 7 bases at J; junction bases unmatched: 14. The CDR3 region has the DNA TGTGCCAGCAGCTTTGTAGCGGGACCGGCGCTCTCAGAGCAGTACTTC. Its translation: CASSFVAGPALSEQYF. Combining the CDR3 with reference TRBV5-4 and TRBJ2-7 gives the whole variable domain ETGVTQSPTHLIKTRGQQVTLRCSSQSGHNTVSWYQQALGQGPQFIFQYYREEENGRGNFPPRFSGLQFPNYSSELNVNALELDDSALYLCASSFVAGPALSEQYFGPGTRLTVT.

The chain couples TRBV10-2 to TRBJ1-6, with 7 bases aligning to TRBD1. This CDR3 contains 14 residues. Germline CDR1 and CDR2: WSHSY and SAAADI. With 7 bases clipped from V and 10 bases from J, the junction kept 10 bases outside the gene matches. The CDR3 DNA sequence: TGCGCCAGCACGAACCGGGACAGTGGCTCACCCCTCCACTTT. Amino acid sequence: CASTNRDSGSPLHF.